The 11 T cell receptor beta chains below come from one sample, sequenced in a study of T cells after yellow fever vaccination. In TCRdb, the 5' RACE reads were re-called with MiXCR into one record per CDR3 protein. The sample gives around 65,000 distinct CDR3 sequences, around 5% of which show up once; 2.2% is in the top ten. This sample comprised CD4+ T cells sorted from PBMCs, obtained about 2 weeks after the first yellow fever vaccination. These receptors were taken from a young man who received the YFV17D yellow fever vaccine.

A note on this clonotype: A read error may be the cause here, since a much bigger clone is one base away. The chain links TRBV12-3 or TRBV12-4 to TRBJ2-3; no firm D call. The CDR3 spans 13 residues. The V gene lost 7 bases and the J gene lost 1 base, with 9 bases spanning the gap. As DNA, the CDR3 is TGTGCCAGCACCGTGTCCGGCACAGATACGCAGTATTTT. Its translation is CASTVSGTDTQYF.

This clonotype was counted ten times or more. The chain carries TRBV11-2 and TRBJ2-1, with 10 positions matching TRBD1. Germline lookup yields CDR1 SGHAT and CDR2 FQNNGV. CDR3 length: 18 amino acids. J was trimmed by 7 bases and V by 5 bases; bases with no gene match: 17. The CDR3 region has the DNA TGTGCCAGCAGCAGATGGACAGGGGGAATTTCTTCGAGAAATGAGCAGTTCTTC. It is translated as CASSRWTGGISSRNEQFF.

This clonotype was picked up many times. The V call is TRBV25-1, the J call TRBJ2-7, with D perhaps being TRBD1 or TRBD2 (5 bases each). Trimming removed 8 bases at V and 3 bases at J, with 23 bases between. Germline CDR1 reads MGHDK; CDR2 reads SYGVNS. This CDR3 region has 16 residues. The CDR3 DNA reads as TGTGCCAGCTCCCCTGCCCCCGGGACGGGCAGCTACGAGCAGTACGTC. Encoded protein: CASSPAPGTGSYEQYV.

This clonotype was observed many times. The CDR3 bases are TGCGCCAGCAGCCAAGATTTGAGTTTAAGGGCCGGCGAGCAGTACTTC. It specifies CASSQDLSLRAGEQYF. The chain combines TRBV4-3 with TRBJ2-7; D unresolved. The CDR3 has 16 residues. Per the germline V gene, CDR1 is LGHNA and CDR2 is YSLEER. Trimming left V 0 bases short and J 6 bases short, with 18 bases between.

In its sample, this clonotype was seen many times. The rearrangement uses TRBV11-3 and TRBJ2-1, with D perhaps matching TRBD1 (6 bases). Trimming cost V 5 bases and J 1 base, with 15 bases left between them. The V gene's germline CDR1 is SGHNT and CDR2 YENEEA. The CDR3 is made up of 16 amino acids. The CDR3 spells CASSLRTDFSYNEQFF. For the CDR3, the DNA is TGTGCCAGCAGCCTCCGGACAGATTTTTCCTACAATGAGCAGTTCTTC.

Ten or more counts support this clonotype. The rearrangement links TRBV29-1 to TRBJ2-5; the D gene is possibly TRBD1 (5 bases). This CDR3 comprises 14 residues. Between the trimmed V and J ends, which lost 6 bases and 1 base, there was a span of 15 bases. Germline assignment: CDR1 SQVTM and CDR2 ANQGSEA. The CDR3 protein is CSVPSTGGQETQYF. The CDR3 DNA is TGCAGCGTCCCCTCTACAGGTGGCCAAGAGACCCAGTACTTC.

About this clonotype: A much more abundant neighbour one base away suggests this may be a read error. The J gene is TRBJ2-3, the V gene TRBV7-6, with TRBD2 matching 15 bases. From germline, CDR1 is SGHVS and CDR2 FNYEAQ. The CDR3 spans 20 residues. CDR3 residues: CASSRTTGLAGGRSTDMQYF. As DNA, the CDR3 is TGTGCCAGCAGCCGAACCACTGGACTAGCGGGGGGGCGTAGCACAGATATGCAGTATTTT.

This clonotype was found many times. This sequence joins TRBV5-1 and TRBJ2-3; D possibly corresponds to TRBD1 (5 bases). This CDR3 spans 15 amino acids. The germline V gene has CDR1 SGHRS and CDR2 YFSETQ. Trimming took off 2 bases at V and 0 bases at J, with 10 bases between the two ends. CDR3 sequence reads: CASSLRPGSTDTQYF. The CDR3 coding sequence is TGCGCCAGCAGCTTAAGGCCAGGGAGCACAGATACGCAGTATTTT.

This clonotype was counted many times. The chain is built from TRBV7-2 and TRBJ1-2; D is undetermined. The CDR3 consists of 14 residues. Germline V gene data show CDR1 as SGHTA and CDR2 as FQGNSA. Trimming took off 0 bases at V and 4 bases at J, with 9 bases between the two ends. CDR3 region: CASSLAVSPYGYTF. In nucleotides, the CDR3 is TGTGCCAGCAGCTTAGCCGTCTCGCCCTATGGCTACACCTTC.

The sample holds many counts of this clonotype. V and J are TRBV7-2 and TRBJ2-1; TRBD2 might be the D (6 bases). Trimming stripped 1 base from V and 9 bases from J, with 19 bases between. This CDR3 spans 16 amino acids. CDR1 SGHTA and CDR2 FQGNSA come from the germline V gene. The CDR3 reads CASSLELRGVNGEQFF. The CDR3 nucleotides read TGTGCCAGCAGCTTAGAATTGCGGGGAGTCAATGGTGAGCAGTTCTTC. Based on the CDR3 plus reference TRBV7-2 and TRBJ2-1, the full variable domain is GAGVSQSPSNKVTEKGKDVELRCDPISGHTALYWYRQSLGQGLEFLIYFQGNSAPDKSGLPSDRFSAERTGGSVSTLTIQRTQQEDSAVYLCASSLELRGVNGEQFFGPGTRLTVL.

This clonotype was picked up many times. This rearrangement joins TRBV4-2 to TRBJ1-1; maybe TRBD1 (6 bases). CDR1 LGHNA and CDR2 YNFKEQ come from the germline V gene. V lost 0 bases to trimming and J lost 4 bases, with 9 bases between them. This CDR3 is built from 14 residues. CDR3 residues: CASSQDKGGTEAFF. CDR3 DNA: TGTGCCAGCAGCCAAGATAAGGGGGGCACTGAAGCTTTCTTT.